The clone carrying this TCR beta chain showed up just once. Its antigen is undetermined. Just one base apart from a much larger clone, this may be a read error. The identical CDR3 is also encoded by other nucleotide sequences in the sample. Germline loops: CDR1 MGHRA, CDR2 YSYEKL. This CDR3 contains 15 residues. V lost 0 bases and J 0 bases, leaving 8 bases between the germline ends. As to treatment: roughly 19 received Ad26.COV2.S at low or high dose, single or two shots; about five received placebo; per-sample allocation not given. Repertoires come from day 63 after the first vaccine or placebo injection. The method was immunoSEQ multiplex PCR; TCRdb's version includes in-frame clones alone and lacks a portion of them. The sample includes roughly 350,000 clones, roughly 91% of them seen just once. The sample comes from a study of Ad26.COV2.S vaccination and SARS-CoV-2 variants. Overall study results and limits: Assessments of TCR breadth and depth may have underestimated the total T cell responses. Spike-specific TCR breadth in vaccine recipients exceeded that seen in placebo recipients.

Source: peripheral blood, taken in a trial of Ad26.COV2.S vaccine versus placebo. This TCR came from a person aged 18-65 years who received the Ad26.COV2.S COVID-19 vaccine or a placebo. V and J are TRBV4-1 and TRBJ1-1; D is unclear. Here the CDR3 DNA reads TGCGCCAGCAGCCAAGAGTGGGAATTGAACACTGAAGCTTTCTTT. This encodes CASSQEWELNTEAFF.